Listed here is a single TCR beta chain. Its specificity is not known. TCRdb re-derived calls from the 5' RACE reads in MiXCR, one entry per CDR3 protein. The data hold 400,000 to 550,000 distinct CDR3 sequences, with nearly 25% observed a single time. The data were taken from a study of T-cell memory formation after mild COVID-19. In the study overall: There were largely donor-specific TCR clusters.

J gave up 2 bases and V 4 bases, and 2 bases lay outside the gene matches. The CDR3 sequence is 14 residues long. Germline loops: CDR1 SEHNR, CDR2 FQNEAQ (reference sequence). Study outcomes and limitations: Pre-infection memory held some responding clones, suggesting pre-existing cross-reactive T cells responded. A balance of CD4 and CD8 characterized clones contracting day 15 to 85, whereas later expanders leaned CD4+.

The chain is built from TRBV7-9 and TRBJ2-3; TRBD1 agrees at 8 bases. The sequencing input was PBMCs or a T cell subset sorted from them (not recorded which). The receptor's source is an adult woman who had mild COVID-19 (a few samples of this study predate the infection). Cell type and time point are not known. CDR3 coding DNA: TGTGCCAGCAGCTCGGACAGGGACACAGATACGCAGTATTTT. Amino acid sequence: CASSSDRDTDTQYF.